The clone carrying this T cell receptor (beta chain) was counted ten times or more. What it recognizes is unknown. Germline V gives CDR1 SQVTM, CDR2 ANQGSEA. This CDR3 spans 11 amino acids. Trimming removed 4 bases from V and 4 bases from J, with 7 bases in between. Unique molecular identifiers were incorporated during preparation of the TCRbeta library. TCRdb re-called the PCR reads through MiXCR, storing one row per CDR3 protein. Among hundreds of thousands of distinct CDR3 sequences, about 9.5% were seen once, and the ten largest hold 7.5%. These data are taken from a study of T-cell reconstitution after alpha-beta-depleted transplantation in children. Study results and caveats: Most T-cell counts and diversity one year after the transplant came from T cells that were newly produced.

The material was PBMCs, obtained before TCRalphabeta/CD19-depleted stem cell transplant. The rearrangement links TRBV29-1 to TRBJ1-1; possible D gene TRBD1, 5 bases. The origin of this receptor is a boy younger than two with acute myeloid leukemia, due to receive a stem cell transplant. CDR3 sequence: CSVGGGTEAFF. The CDR3 nucleotides are TGCAGCGTTGGGGGCGGCACTGAAGCTTTCTTT.